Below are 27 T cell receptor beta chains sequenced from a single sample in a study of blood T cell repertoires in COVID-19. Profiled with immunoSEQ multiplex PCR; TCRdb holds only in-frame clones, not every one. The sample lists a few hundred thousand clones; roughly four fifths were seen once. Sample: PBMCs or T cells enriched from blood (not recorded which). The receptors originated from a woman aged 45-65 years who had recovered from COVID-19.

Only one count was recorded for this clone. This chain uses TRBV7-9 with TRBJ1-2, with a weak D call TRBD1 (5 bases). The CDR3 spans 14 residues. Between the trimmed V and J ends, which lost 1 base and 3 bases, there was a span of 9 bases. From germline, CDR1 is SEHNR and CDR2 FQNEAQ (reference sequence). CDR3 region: CASSLGGVDYGYTF. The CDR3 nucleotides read TGTGCCAGCAGCTTAGGGGGGGTGGACTATGGCTACACCTTC.

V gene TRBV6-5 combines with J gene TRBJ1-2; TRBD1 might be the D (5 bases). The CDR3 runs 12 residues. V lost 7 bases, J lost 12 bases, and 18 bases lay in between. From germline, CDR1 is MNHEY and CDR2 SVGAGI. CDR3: CASTTPEGRNTF. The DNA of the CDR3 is TGTGCCAGCACCACGCCGGAGGGACGGAACACCTTC.

The CDR3 spells CASSQEGVSSNEKLFF. The CDR3 DNA reads as TGCGCCAGCAGCCAAGAAGGGGTGTCGTCTAATGAAAAACTGTTTTTT. The chain carries TRBV4-1 and TRBJ1-4; a weak D match, TRBD1 (5 bases). The V end was cut by 0 bases, the J end by 3 bases, with 11 bases between. Germline assignment: CDR1 MGHRA and CDR2 YSYEKL. The CDR3 has 16 residues.

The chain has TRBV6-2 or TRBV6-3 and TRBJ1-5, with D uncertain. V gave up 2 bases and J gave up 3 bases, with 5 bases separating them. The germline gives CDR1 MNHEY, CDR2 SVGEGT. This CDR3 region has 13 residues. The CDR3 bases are TGTGCCAGCAGTTACGGCCCCAATCAGCCCCAGCATTTT. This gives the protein CASSYGPNQPQHF.

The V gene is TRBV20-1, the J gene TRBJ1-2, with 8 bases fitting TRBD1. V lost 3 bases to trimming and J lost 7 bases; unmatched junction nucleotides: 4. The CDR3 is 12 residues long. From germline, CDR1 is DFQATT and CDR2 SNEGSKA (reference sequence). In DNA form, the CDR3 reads TGCAGTGCTAGTAGACAGGGGCTTGGCTACACCTTC. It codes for CSASRQGLGYTF.

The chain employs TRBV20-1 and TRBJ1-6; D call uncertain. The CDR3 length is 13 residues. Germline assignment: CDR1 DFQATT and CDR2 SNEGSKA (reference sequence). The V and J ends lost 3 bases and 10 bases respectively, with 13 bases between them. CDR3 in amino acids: CSASDRVGSPLHF. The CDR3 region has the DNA TGCAGTGCTAGTGACCGGGTCGGGTCACCCCTCCACTTT.

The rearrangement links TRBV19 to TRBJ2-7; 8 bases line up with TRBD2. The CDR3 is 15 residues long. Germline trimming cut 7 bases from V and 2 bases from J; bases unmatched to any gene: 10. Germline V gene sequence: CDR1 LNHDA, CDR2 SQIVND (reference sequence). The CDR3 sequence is CASTPSGHPTYEQYF. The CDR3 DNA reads TGTGCCAGTACTCCTAGCGGGCATCCAACCTACGAGCAGTACTTC.

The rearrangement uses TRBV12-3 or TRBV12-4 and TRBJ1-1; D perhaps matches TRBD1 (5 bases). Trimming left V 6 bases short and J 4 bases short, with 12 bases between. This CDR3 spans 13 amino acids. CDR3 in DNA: TGTGCCAGCAGATCACAGGTGGGCACTGAAGCTTTCTTT. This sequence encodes CASRSQVGTEAFF.

The CDR3 sequence is CASSLWEGRVGSPLHF. For the CDR3, the DNA is TGTGCCAGCAGCTTATGGGAGGGCAGGGTCGGCTCACCCCTCCACTTT. The chain combines TRBV7-2 with TRBJ1-6; D may be TRBD1 (5 bases). Trimming took 2 bases from V and 10 from J, leaving 18 bases between them. This CDR3 is built from 16 residues. Germline CDR1 and CDR2: SGHTA and FQGNSA.

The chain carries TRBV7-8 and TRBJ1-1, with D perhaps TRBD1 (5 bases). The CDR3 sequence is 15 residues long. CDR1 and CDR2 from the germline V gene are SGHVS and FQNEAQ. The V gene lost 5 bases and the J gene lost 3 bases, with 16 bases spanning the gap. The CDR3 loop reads CASSPTGLRYTEAFF. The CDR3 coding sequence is TGTGCCAGCAGCCCGACGGGACTCAGGTACACTGAAGCTTTCTTT.

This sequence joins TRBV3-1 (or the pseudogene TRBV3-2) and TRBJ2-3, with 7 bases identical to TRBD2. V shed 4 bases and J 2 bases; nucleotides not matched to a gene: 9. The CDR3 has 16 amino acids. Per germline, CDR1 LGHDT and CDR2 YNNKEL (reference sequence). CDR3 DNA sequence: TGTGCCAGCAGCCCTTGGGGGGGGTCTCACACAGATACGCAGTATTTT. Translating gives CASSPWGGSHTDTQYF.

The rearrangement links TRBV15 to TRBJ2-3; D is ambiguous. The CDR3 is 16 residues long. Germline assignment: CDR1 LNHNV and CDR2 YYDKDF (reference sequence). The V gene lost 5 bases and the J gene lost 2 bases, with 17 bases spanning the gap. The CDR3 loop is CATSPTEQTYTDTQYF. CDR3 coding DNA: TGTGCCACCAGCCCTACGGAGCAGACCTACACAGATACGCAGTATTTT.

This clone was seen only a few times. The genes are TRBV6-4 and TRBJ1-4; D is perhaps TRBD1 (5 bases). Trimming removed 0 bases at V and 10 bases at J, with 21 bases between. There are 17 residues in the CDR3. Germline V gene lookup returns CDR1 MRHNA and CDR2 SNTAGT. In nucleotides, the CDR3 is TGTGCCAGCAGTGACTCGATCCCGACAGACATGATCGGAAAACTGTTTTTT. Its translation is CASSDSIPTDMIGKLFF.

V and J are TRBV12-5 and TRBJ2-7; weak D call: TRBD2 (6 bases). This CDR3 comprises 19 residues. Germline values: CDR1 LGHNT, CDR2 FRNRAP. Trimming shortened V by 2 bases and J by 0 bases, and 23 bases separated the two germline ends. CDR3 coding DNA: TGTGCTAGTGGTTTGATTGCATCCTTGGGACCGCGGGACTCCTACGAGCAGTACTTC. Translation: CASGLIASLGPRDSYEQYF.

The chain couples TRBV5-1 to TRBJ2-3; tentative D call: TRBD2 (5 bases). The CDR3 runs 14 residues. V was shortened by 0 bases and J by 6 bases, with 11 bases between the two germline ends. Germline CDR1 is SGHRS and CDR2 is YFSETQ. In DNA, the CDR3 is TGCGCCAGCAGCTTGGGACTATCTGGGGATACGCAGTATTTT. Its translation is CASSLGLSGDTQYF.

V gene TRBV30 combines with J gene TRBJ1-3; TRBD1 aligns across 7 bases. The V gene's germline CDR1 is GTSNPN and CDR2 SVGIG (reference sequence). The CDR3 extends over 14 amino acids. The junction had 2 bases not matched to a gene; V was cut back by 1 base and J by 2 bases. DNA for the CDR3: TGTGCCTGGAGTGAGGGGGCGCCTGGAAACACCATATATTTT. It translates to CAWSEGAPGNTIYF.

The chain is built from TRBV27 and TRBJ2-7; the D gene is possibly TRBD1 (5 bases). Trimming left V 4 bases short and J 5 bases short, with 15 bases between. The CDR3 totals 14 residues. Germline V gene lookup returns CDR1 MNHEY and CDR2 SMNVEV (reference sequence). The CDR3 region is CASSSRQTHNEQYF. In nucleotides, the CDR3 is TGTGCCAGCAGTTCTCGACAGACCCATAACGAGCAGTACTTC.

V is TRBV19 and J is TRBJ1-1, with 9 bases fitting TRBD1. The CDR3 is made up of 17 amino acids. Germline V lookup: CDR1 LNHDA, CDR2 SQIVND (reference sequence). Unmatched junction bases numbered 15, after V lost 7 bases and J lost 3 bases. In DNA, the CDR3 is TGTGCCAGTACCAATTCGGGACAGGGAGGAGGGGACACTGAAGCTTTCTTT. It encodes CASTNSGQGGGDTEAFF.

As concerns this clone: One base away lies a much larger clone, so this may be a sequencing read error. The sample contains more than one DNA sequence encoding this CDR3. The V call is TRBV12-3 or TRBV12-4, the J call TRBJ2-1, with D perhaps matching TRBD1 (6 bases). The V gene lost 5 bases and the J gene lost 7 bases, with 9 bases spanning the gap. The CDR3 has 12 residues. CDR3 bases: TGTGCCAGCAGTCCCGGACAGAATGAGCAGTTCTTC. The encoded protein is CASSPGQNEQFF.

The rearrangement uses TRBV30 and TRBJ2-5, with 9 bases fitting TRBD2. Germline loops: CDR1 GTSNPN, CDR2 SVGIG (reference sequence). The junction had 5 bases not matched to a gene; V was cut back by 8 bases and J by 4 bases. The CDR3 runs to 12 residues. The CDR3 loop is CAGSSGAETQYF. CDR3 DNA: TGTGCCGGATCTAGCGGGGCAGAGACCCAGTACTTC.

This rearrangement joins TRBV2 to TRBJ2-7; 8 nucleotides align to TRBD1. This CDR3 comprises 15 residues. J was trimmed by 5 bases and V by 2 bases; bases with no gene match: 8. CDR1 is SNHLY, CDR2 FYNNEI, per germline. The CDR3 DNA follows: TGTGCCAGCAGTGAACAACAGGGGGGCTGGGACGAGCAGTACTTC. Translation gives CASSEQQGGWDEQYF.

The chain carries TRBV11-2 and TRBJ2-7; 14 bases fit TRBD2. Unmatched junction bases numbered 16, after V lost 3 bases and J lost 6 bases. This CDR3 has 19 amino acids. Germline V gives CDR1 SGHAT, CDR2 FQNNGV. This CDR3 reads CASSFLPGLAGERGFEQYF. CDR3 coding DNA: TGTGCCAGCAGCTTCCTACCGGGACTAGCGGGAGAGCGAGGGTTCGAGCAGTACTTC.

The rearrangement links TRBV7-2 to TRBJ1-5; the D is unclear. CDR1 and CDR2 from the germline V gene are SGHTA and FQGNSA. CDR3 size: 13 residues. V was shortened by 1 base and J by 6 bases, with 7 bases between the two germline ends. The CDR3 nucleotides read TGTGCCAGCAGCTTAGATGGCGGTCAGCCCCAGCATTTT. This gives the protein CASSLDGGQPQHF. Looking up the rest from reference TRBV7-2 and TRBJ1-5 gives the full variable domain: GAGVSQSPSNKVTEKGKDVELRCDPISGHTALYWYRQSLGQGLEFLIYFQGNSAPDKSGLPSDRFSAERTGGSVSTLTIQRTQQEDSAVYLCASSLDGGQPQHFGDGTRLSIL.

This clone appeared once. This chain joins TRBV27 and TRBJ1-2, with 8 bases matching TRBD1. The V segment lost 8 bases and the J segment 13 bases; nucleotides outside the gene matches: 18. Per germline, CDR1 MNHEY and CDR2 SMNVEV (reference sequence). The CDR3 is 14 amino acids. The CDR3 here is CASASNRDRIISTF. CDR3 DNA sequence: TGTGCCAGCGCATCGAACCGGGACAGGATTATAAGCACCTTC.

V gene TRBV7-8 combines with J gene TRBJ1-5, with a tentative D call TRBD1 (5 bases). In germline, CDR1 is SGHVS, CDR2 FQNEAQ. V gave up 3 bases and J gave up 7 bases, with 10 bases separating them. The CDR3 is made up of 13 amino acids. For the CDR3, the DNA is TGTGCCAGCAGCTTTCAGGGTCAACAGCCCCAGCATTTT. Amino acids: CASSFQGQQPQHF.

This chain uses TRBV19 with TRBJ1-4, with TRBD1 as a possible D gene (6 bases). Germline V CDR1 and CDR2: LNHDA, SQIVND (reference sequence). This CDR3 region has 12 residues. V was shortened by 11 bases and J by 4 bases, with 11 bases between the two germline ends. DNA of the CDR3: TGTGCCTCCCGGGACATTAATGAAAAACTGTTTTTT. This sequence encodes CASRDINEKLFF.

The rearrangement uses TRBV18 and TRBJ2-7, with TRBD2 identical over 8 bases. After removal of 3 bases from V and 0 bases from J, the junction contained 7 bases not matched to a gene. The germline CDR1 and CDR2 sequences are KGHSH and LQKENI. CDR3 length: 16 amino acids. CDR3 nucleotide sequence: TGTGCCAGCTCACCGTCGACTAGCGTTTCCTCCTACGAGCAGTACTTC. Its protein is CASSPSTSVSSYEQYF.